This T cell receptor (beta chain) was documented in a study of T cell responses to AZD1222 COVID-19 vaccine. Study-level findings and limits: Donors, mostly white British, included more females; clonal diversity was possibly underestimated. Repertoire sampling occurred only after the peak T cell response.

Germline values: CDR1 DFQATT, CDR2 SNEGSKA (reference sequence). V lost 3 bases, J lost 2 bases, and 4 bases lay in between. CDR3 size: 12 residues. The method was immunoSEQ multiplex PCR; TCRdb's version includes in-frame clones alone and lacks a portion of them. The profile covers 79,000 or so clones, with more than 60% appearing a single time and roughly 28% taken by the ten largest. Notes on this clone: Its antigen is unknown.

Sequencing was performed on peripheral blood, taken 28 days after the second dose of the MenACWY control vaccine. This chain connects TRBV20-1 to TRBJ1-4, with D uncertain. The receptor comes from an adult who received the MenACWY meningococcal vaccine as a control. In DNA, the CDR3 is TGCAGTGCTAGTAACACTAATGAAAAACTGTTTTTT. Translated: CSASNTNEKLFF.